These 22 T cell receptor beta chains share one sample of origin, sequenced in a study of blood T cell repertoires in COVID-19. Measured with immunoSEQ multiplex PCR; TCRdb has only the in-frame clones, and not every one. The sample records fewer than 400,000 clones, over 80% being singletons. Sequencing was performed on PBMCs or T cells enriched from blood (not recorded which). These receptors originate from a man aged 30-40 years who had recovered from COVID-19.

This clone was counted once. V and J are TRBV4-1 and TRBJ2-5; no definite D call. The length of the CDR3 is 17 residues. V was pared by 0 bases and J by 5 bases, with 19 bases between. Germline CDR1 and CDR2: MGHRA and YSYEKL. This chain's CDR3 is CASSQDNWRKEWETQYF. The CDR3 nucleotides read TGCGCCAGCAGCCAAGATAATTGGCGCAAGGAGTGGGAGACCCAGTACTTC.

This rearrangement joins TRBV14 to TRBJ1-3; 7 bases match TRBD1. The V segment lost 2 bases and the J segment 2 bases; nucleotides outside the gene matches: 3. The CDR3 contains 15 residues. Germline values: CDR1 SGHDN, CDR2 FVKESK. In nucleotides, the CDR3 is TGTGCCAGCAGCCAAAATACAGGGGCTGGAAACACCATATATTTT. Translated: CASSQNTGAGNTIYF. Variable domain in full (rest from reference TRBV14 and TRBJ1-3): EAGVTQFPSHSVIEKGQTVTLRCDPISGHDNLYWYRRVMGKEIKFLLHFVKESKQDESGMPNNRFLAERTGGTYSTLKVQPAELEDSGVYFCASSQNTGAGNTIYFGEGSWLTVV.

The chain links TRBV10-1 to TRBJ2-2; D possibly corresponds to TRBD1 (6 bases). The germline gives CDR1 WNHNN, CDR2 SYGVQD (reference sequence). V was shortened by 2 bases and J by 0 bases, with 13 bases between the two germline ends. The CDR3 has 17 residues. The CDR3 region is CASSENTGRTNTGELFF. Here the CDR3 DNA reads TGCGCCAGCAGTGAGAATACAGGGAGAACGAACACCGGGGAGCTGTTTTTT.

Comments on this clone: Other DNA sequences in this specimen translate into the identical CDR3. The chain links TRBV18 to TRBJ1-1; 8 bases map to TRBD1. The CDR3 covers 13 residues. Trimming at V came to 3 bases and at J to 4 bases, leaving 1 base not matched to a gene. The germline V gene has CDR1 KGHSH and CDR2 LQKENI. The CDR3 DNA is TGTGCCAGCTCACCGGACAGGGCCACTGAAGCTTTCTTT. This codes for CASSPDRATEAFF.

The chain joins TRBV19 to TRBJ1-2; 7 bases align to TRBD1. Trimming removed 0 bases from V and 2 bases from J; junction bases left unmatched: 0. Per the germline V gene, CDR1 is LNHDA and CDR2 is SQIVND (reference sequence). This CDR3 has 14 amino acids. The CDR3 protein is CASSIEQGNYGYTF. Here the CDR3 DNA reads TGTGCCAGTAGTATAGAACAGGGGAACTATGGCTACACCTTC.

CDR3 sequence reads: CASSLTGSRNQPQHF. The CDR3 DNA reads as TGTGCCAGTAGTTTAACAGGGAGTAGAAATCAGCCCCAGCATTTT. The chain is built from TRBV19 and TRBJ1-5, with D possibly being TRBD1 (6 bases). CDR1 is LNHDA, CDR2 SQIVND, per germline (reference sequence). The CDR3 has 15 amino acids. V lost 5 bases and J lost 4, with 15 bases in between.

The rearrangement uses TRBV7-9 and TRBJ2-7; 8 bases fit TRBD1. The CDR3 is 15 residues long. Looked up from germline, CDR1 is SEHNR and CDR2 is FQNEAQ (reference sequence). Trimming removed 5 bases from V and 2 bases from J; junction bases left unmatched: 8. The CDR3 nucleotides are TGTGCCAGCAGCCACTCGACAGGGGTCACCTACGAGCAGTACTTC. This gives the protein CASSHSTGVTYEQYF.

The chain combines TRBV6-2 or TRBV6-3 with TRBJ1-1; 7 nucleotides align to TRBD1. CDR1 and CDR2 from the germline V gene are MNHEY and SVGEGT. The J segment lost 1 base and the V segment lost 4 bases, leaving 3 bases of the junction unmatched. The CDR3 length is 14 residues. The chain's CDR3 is CASSWRTGNTEAFF. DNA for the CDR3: TGTGCCAGCAGTTGGAGGACAGGGAACACTGAAGCTTTCTTT.

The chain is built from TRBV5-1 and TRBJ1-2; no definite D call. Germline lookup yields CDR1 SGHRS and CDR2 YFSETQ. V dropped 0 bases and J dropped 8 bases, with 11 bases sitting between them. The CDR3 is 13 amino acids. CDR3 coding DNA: TGCGCCAGCAGCTTGGACCCGGCGGGCGGCTACACCTTC. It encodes CASSLDPAGGYTF.

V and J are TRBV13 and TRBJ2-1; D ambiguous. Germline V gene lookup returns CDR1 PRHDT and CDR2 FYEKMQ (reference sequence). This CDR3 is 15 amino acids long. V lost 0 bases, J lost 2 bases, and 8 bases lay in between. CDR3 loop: CASSLGVVTYNEQFF. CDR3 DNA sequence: TGTGCCAGCAGCTTAGGGGTAGTAACCTACAATGAGCAGTTCTTC.

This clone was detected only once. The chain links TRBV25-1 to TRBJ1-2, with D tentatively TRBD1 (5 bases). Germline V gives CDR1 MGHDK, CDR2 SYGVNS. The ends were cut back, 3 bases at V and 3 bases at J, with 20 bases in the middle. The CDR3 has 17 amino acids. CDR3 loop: CASSEGGWESRHYGYTF. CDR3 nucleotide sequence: TGTGCCAGCAGTGAGGGGGGGTGGGAGTCCCGCCACTATGGCTACACCTTC.

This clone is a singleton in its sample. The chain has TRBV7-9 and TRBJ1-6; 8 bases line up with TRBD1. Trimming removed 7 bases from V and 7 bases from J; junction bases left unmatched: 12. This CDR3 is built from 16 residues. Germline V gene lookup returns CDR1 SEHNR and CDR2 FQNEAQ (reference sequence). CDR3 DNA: TGTGCCAGCACCAGGTTGCCCGGACAGGGAAATTCACCCCTCCACTTT. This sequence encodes CASTRLPGQGNSPLHF.

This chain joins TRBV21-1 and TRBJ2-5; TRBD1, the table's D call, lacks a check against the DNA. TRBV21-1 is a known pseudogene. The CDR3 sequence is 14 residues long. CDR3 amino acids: CASSSRTGEETQYF. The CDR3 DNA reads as TGTGCCAGCAGCTCCCGGACAGGGGAAGAGACCCAGTACTTC.

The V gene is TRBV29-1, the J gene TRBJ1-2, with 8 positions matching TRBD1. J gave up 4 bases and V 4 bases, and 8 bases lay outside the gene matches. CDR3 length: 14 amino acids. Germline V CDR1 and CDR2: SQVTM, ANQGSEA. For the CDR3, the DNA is TGCAGCGTTGGAGGAGGCAGGGGGCCCTATGGCTACACCTTC. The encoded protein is CSVGGGRGPYGYTF.

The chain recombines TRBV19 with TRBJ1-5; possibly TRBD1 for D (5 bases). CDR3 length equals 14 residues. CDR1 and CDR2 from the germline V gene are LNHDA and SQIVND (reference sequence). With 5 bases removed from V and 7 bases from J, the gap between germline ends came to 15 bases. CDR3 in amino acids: CASSFRQTRQPQHF. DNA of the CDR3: TGTGCCAGTAGTTTCAGACAGACTCGACAGCCCCAGCATTTT.

CDR3 residues: CASSLTGPGELFF. The CDR3 region has the DNA TGTGCCAGCAGCCTTACAGGGCCCGGGGAGCTGTTTTTT. V usage is TRBV3-1 (or the pseudogene TRBV3-2) and J usage is TRBJ2-2; TRBD1 might be the D (6 bases). V was clipped by 4 bases and J by 6 bases, with 9 bases between them. This CDR3 comprises 13 residues. Germline assignment: CDR1 LGHDT and CDR2 YNNKEL (reference sequence).

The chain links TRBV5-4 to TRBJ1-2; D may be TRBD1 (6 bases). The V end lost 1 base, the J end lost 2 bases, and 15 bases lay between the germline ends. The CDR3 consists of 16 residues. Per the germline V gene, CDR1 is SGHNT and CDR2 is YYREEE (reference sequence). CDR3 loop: CASSLPRGGANYGYTF. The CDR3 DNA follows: TGTGCCAGCAGCTTGCCCCGGGGGGGGGCGAACTATGGCTACACCTTC.

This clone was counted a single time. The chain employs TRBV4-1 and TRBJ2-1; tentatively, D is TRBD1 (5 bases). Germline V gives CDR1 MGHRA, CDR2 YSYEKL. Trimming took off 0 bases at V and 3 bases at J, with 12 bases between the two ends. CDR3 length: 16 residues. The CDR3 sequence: CASSQDFVQVYNEQFF. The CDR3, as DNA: TGCGCCAGCAGCCAAGATTTTGTACAGGTCTACAATGAGCAGTTCTTC.

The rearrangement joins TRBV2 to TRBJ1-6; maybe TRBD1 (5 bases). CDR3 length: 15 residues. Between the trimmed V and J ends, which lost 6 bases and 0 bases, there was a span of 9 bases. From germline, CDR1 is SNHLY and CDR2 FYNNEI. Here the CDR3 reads CASSTDSSYNSPLHF. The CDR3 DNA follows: TGTGCCAGCAGCACAGACAGCTCCTATAATTCACCCCTCCACTTT.

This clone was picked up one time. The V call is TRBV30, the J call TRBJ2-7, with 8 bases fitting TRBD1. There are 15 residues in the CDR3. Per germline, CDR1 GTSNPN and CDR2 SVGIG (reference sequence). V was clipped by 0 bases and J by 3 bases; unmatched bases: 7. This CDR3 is CAWSVLWDRLYEQYF. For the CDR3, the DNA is TGTGCCTGGAGTGTACTCTGGGACAGGCTCTACGAGCAGTACTTC.

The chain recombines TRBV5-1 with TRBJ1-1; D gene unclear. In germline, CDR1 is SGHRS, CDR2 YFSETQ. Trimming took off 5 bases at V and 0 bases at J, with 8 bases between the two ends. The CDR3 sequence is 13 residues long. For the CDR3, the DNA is TGCGCCAGCAGTGACACCATGAACACTGAAGCTTTCTTT. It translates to CASSDTMNTEAFF.

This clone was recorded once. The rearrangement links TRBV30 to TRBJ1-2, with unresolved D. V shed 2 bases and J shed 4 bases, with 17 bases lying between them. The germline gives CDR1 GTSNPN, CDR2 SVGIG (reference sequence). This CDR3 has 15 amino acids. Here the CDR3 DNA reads TGTGCCTGGAGTCCGACCTTGGGAGGAGGCTATGGCTACACCTTC. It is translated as CAWSPTLGGGYGYTF.